This T cell receptor beta chain was sequenced for a study of T cells in Graves' hyperthyroidism and ophthalmopathy. General study findings and limits: Clonotypes that were expanded in thyroid above 0.001 mostly appeared in blood too. The model's output predicted ophthalmopathy at a median of roughly 6.9 months prior to onset.

The CDR3 length is 16 residues. CDR1 is SGHDT, CDR2 YYEEEE, per germline. V lost 2 bases and J lost 3; bases outside the gene matches: 7. Among ophthalmopathy patients, the Clinical Activity Score reached at least 3, the NOSPECS grade reached at least 4, and duration remained under 3 months. Amplification of TCR beta CDR3 regions used RNA as the template. First-round RT-PCR targeting the TCR CDR3 was performed with the HTBI primer set. TCRdb re-called the multiplex PCR reads with MiXCR, one entry per CDR3 protein. The sample contains about 380,000 distinct CDR3 sequences, 13% to 15% of which appear only once. The table lists this clonotype with many counts. Its antigen is not known.

J is TRBJ2-3 and V is TRBV5-6; 9 bases map to TRBD2. The TCR sequence derives from a woman in her twenties or thirties with Graves' ophthalmopathy. The sample taken for sequencing was blood. The CDR3 spells CASSFLAGDVTDTQYF. CDR3 in DNA: TGTGCCAGCAGCTTTTTAGCGGGGGATGTGACAGATACGCAGTATTTT. Complete variable domain (other parts from reference TRBV5-6 and TRBJ2-3): DAGVTQSPTHLIKTRGQQVTLRCSPKSGHDTVSWYQQALGQGPQFIFQYYEEEERQRGNFPDRFSGHQFPNYSSELNVNALLLGDSALYLCASSFLAGDVTDTQYFGPGTRLTVL.